This is a list of T cell receptor beta chains from one sample in a study of blood T cell repertoires in COVID-19. Clones were sequenced by immunoSEQ multiplex PCR, and TCRdb holds only the in-frame ones, with some missing. Altogether 250,000 to 300,000 clones are present, 86% being singletons, with the ten largest covering about 4%. Specimen: peripheral blood. These TCRs come from a man younger than 35 with active or convalescent COVID-19. Both conserved end residues are part of each CDR3. The D gene is left open where the match is weak. Clone size, where shown, is once, few, many, or a class for clones that have expanded.

d_call: .; v_call: TRBV15; j_call: TRBJ2-1; clone_size: .; cdr3_nt: TGTGCCACCAGGATGGGGGGTCACCCCTACAATGAGCAGTTCTTC; cdr3_aa: CATRMGGHPYNEQFF
d_call: TRBD1; v_call: TRBV24-1; j_call: TRBJ2-2; clone_size: .; cdr3_nt: TGTGCCACCATGGATGGCAGGGGGGGGGAGCTGTTTTTT; cdr3_aa: CATMDGRGGELFF
d_call: .; v_call: TRBV19; j_call: TRBJ2-7; clone_size: .; cdr3_nt: TGTGCCAGTAGCCGACAAAGGGAGGACGAGCAGTACTTC; cdr3_aa: CASSRQREDEQYF
d_call: .; v_call: TRBV28; j_call: TRBJ1-4; clone_size: once; cdr3_nt: TGTGCCAGCAGTTTTGGGGGCGACAGGCCAATTAATGAAAAACTGTTTTTT; cdr3_aa: CASSFGGDRPINEKLFF
d_call: .; v_call: TRBV4-3; j_call: TRBJ2-6; clone_size: .; cdr3_nt: TGCGCCAGCAGCCAGGTAGCGGAGTCTTTCTCTGGGGCCAACGTCCTGACTTTC; cdr3_aa: CASSQVAESFSGANVLTF
d_call: TRBD2; v_call: TRBV6-5; j_call: TRBJ2-1; clone_size: few; cdr3_nt: TGTGCCAGCAGTAAACAAGCGGGAGGTGAGGAGCAGTTCTTC; cdr3_aa: CASSKQAGGEEQFF
d_call: .; v_call: TRBV7-3; j_call: TRBJ2-7; clone_size: .; cdr3_nt: TGTGCCAGCAGCCCCCGTGGTAGCGGTGAGGGGGAGCAGTACTTC; cdr3_aa: CASSPRGSGEGEQYF
d_call: .; v_call: TRBV2; j_call: TRBJ1-4; clone_size: .; cdr3_nt: TGTGCCAGCAGTCGGGAACAGCAGAATGAAAAACTGTTTTTT; cdr3_aa: CASSREQQNEKLFF
d_call: .; v_call: TRBV19; j_call: TRBJ1-3; clone_size: .; cdr3_nt: TGTGCCAGTCGATGGACAGCTCAATCTGGAAACACCATATATTTT; cdr3_aa: CASRWTAQSGNTIYF
d_call: TRBD1; v_call: TRBV4-2; j_call: TRBJ2-5; clone_size: .; cdr3_nt: TGTGCCAGCAGCCAAGAAAAGGGACAGTTTGGCCAAGAGACCCAGTACTTC; cdr3_aa: CASSQEKGQFGQETQYF
d_call: .; v_call: TRBV14; j_call: TRBJ2-7; clone_size: .; cdr3_nt: TGTGCCAGCAGCCCAACCGGGGTTCGGGGTATGAAGCAGTACTTC; cdr3_aa: CASSPTGVRGMKQYF
d_call: .; v_call: TRBV24-1; j_call: TRBJ1-5; clone_size: .; cdr3_nt: TGTGCCACCAGTGATTTGTCGGGCAATCAGCCCCAGCATTTT; cdr3_aa: CATSDLSGNQPQHF
d_call: TRBD2; v_call: TRBV28; j_call: TRBJ2-3; clone_size: .; cdr3_nt: TGTGCCAGCAGTTTAGGGACTAGCTCAGATACGCAGTATTTT; cdr3_aa: CASSLGTSSDTQYF
d_call: .; v_call: TRBV24-1; j_call: TRBJ1-5; clone_size: .; cdr3_nt: TGTGCCACCGGAGACAGCTATAGCAATCAGCCCCAGCATTTT; cdr3_aa: CATGDSYSNQPQHF
d_call: .; v_call: TRBV27; j_call: TRBJ2-7; clone_size: .; cdr3_nt: TGTGCCAGCAGTTTATCCCTGCCCCGTTGGGAGTACGAGCAGTACTTC; cdr3_aa: CASSLSLPRWEYEQYF
d_call: TRBD1; v_call: TRBV2; j_call: TRBJ1-2; clone_size: .; cdr3_nt: TGTGCCAGCAGTGGGGGACAGGGTCCCGGCTATGGCTACACCTTC; cdr3_aa: CASSGGQGPGYGYTF
d_call: TRBD1; v_call: TRBV10-2; j_call: TRBJ1-2; clone_size: .; cdr3_nt: TGCGCCAGGAGACAGGGGGCGGTTGGCTACACCTTC; cdr3_aa: CARRQGAVGYTF
d_call: TRBD1; v_call: TRBV7-6; j_call: TRBJ1-4; clone_size: .; cdr3_nt: TGTGCCAGCAGCCTACAGGGGAATGAAAAACTGTTTTTT; cdr3_aa: CASSLQGNEKLFF
d_call: TRBD2; v_call: TRBV7-3; j_call: TRBJ2-2; clone_size: .; cdr3_nt: TGTGCCAGCAGCCGAATAGCGGGAGCGGACACCGGGGAGCTGTTTTTT; cdr3_aa: CASSRIAGADTGELFF
d_call: .; v_call: TRBV5-1; j_call: TRBJ2-1; clone_size: .; cdr3_nt: TGCGCCAGCAGCCCTTTAGCGTCAGTTACCTACAATGAGCAGTTCTTC; cdr3_aa: CASSPLASVTYNEQFF
d_call: .; v_call: TRBV29-1; j_call: TRBJ1-3; clone_size: .; cdr3_nt: TGCAGCGTTTTTGGGGGCACTGGAAACACCATATATTTT; cdr3_aa: CSVFGGTGNTIYF
d_call: .; v_call: TRBV5-1; j_call: TRBJ1-1; clone_size: .; cdr3_nt: TGCGCCAGCTCCAAGACTTTCTCGGTAACTGAAGCTTTCTTT; cdr3_aa: CASSKTFSVTEAFF
d_call: TRBD2; v_call: TRBV19; j_call: TRBJ2-7; clone_size: .; cdr3_nt: TGTGCCAGTAGTATCGGTGGGAGGGGCCCACCCTACGAGCAGTACTTC; cdr3_aa: CASSIGGRGPPYEQYF
d_call: .; v_call: TRBV7-9; j_call: TRBJ2-2; clone_size: .; cdr3_nt: TGTGCCAGCAGCTTAGCGGGGGGCACCGGGGAGCTGTTTTTT; cdr3_aa: CASSLAGGTGELFF
d_call: TRBD2; v_call: TRBV30; j_call: TRBJ2-7; clone_size: .; cdr3_nt: TGTGCCTTGGCTGGGGGACTAGCGGGGGAATCCTACGAGCAGTACTTC; cdr3_aa: CALAGGLAGESYEQYF